This T cell receptor beta chain emerged from a study of sequential checkpoint blockade in melanoma. The protocol was immunoSEQ multiplex PCR, while the TCRdb copy is restricted to in-frame clones and leaves out a portion. The profile shows 40,000 or so clones, approximately 90% of them singletons. The CDR3 has 16 residues. Losses at the gene ends were 6 bases for V and 5 bases for J; bases not matched to a gene: 14. Germline V gene sequence: CDR1 SGHVS, CDR2 FNYEAQ. Stated treatment: randomized to nivolumab then ipilimumab (arm A) or the reverse (arm B). This chain connects TRBV7-6 to TRBJ2-5; 8 bases match TRBD2. The clonotype was recovered from a human donor with melanoma. Sample: CD8+ T cells sorted from blood (inferred from file names), taken from a patient given nivolumab and ipilimumab in sequence. The DNA of the CDR3 is TGTGCCAGCAGTCCGGGACTAGTGCCTTTTTTTGAGACCCAGTACTTC. It encodes CASSPGLVPFFETQYF.